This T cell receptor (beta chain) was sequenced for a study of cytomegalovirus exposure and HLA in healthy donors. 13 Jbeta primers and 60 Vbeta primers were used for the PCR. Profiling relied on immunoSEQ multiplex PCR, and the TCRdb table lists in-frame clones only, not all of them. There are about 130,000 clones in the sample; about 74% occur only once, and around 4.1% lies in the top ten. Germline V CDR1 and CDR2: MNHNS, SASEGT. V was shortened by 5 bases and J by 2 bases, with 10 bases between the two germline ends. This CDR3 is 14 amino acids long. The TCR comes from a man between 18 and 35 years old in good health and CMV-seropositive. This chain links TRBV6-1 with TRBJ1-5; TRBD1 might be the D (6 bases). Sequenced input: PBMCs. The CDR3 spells CASSSTGGNQPQHF. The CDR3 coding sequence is TGTGCCAGCAGTTCGACAGGAGGCAATCAGCCCCAGCATTTT.